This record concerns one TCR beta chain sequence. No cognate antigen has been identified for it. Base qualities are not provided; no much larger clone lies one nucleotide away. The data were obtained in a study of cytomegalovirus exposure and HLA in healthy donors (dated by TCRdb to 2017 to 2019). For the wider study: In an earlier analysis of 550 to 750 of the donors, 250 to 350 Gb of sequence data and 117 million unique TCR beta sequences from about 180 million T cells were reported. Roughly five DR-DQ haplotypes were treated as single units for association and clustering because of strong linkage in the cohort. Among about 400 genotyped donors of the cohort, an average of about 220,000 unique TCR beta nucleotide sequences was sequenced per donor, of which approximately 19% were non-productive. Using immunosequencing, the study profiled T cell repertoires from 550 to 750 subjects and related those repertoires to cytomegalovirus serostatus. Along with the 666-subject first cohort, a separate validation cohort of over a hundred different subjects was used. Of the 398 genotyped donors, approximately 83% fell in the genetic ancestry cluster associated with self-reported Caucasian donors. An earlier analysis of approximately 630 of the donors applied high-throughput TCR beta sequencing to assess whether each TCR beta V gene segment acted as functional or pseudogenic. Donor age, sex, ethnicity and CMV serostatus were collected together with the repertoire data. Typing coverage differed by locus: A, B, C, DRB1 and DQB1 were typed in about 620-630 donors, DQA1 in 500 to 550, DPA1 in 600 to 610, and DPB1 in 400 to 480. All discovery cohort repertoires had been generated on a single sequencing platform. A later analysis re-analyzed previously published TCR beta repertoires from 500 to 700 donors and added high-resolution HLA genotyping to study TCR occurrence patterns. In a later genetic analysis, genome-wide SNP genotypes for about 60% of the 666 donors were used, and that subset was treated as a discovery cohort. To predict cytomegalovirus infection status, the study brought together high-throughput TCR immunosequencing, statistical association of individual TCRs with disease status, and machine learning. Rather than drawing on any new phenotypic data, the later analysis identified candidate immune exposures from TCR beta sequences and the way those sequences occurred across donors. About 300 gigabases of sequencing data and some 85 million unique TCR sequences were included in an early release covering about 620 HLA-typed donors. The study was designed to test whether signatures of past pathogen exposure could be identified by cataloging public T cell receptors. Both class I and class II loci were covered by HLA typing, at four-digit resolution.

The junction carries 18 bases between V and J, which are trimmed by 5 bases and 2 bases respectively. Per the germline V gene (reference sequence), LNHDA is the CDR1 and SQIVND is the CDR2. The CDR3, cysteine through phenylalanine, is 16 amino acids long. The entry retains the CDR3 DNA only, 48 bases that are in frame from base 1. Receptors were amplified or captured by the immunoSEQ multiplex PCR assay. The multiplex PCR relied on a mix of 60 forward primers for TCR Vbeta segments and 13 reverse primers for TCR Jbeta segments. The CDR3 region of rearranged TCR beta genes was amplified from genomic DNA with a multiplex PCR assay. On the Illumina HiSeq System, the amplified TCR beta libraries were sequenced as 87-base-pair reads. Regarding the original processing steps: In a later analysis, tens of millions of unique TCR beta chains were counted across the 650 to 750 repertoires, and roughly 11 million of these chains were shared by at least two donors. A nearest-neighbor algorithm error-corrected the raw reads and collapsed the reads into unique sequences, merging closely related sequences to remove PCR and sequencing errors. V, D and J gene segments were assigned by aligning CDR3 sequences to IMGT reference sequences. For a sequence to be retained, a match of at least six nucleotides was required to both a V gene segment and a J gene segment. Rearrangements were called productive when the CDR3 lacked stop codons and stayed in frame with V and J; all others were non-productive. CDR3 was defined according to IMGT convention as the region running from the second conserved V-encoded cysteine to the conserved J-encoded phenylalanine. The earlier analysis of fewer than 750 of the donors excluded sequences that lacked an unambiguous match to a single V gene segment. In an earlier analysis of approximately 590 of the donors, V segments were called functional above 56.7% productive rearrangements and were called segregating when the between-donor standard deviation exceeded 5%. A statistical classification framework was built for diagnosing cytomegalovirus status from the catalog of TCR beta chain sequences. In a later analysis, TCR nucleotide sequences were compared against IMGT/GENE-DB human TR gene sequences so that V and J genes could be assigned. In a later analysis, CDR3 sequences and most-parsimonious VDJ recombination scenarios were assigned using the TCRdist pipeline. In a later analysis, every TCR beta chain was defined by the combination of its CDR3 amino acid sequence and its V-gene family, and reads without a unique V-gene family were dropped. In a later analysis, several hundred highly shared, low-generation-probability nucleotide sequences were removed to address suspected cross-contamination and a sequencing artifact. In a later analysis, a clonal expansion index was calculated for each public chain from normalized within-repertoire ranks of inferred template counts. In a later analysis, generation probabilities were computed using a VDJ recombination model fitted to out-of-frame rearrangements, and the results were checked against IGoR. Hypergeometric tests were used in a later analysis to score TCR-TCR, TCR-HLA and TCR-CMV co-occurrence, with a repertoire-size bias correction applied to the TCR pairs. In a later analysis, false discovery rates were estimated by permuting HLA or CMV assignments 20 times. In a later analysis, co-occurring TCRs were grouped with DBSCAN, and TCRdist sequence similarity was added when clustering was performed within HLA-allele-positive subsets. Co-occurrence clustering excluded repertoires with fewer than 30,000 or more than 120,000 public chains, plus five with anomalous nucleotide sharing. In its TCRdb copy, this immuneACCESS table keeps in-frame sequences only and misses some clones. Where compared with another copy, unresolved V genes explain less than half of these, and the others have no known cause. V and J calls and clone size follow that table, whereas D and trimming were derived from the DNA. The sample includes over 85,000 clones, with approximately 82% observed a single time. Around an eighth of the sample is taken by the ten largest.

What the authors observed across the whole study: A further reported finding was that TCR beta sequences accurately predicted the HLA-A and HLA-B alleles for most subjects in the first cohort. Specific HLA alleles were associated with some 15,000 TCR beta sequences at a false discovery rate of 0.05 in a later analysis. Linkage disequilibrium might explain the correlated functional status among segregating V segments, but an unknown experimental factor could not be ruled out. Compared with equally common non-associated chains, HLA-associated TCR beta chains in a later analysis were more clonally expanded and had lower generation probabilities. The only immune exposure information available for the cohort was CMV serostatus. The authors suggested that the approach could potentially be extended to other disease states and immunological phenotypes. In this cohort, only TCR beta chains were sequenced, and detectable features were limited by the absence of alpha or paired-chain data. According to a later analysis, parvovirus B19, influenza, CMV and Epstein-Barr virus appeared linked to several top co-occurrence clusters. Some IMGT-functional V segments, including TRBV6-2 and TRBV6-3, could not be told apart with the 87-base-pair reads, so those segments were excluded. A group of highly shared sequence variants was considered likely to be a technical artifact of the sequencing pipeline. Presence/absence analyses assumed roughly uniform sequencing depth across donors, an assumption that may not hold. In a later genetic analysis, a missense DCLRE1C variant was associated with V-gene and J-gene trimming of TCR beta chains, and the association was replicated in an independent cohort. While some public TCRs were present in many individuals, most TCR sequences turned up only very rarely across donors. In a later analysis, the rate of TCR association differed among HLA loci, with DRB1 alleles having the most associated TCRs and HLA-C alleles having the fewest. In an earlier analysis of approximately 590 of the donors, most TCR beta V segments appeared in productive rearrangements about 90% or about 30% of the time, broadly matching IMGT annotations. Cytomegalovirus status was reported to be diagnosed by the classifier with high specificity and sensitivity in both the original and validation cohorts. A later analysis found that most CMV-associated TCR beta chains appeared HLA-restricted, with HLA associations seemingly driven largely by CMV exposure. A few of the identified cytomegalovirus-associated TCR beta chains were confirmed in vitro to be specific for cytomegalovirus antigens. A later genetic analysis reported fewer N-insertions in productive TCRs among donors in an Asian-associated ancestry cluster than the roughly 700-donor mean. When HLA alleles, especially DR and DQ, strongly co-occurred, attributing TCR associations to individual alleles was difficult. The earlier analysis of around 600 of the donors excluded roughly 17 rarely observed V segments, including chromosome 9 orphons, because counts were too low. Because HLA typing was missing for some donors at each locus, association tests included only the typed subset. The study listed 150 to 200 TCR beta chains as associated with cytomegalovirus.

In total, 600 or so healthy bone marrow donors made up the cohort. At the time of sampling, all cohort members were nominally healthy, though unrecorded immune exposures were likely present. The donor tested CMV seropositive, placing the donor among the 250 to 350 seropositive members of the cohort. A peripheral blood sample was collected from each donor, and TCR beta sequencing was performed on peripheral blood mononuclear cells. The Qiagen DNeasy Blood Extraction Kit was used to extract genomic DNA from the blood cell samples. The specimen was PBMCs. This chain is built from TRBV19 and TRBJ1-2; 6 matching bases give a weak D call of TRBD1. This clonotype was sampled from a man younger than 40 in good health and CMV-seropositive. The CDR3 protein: CASSPAEVQGNYGYTF. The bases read TGTGCCAGTAGTCCTGCGGAGGTTCAGGGGAACTATGGCTACACCTTC. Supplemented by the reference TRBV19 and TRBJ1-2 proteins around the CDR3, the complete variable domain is DGGITQSPKYLFRKEGQNVTLSCEQNLNHDAMYWYRQDPGQGLRLIYYSQIVNDFQKGDIAEGYSVSREKKESFPLTVTSAQKNPTAFYLCASSPAEVQGNYGYTFGSGTRLTVV.